The present T cell receptor beta chain was sequenced within a study of T cells in Graves' hyperthyroidism and ophthalmopathy. Notes on the study in general: The majority of expanded thyroid clonotypes above 0.001 also appeared in blood.

The CDR3 is 14 amino acids. Trimming pared 7 bases from V and 0 bases from J, leaving 10 bases between. Orbital computed tomography and thyroid ultrasound, together with serum TRAb and thyroxine and clinical symptoms, were used for diagnoses. Over 9 ml of fresh peripheral blood supplied the PBMCs. At least ten counts were recorded for this clonotype. Its antigen is not identified. Amplified TCR beta CDR3 regions came from RNA transcripts. Carried out on the TCR CDR3, a first-round RT-PCR used the HTBI primer set. TCRdb re-called the multiplex PCR reads through MiXCR, storing one row per CDR3 protein. This table has about 770,000 distinct CDR3 sequences, approximately 19% appearing once.

This clonotype was sampled from a woman aged 50 to 60 with Graves' hyperthyroidism that later progressed to Graves' ophthalmopathy. Sequenced input: blood. The J gene is TRBJ1-3, the V gene TRBV12-3 or TRBV12-4; no clear D. The CDR3 DNA reads TGTGCCAGCACCCATTGGGGCTCTGGAAACACCATATATTTT. Translation: CASTHWGSGNTIYF.